Given below is one TCR beta chain in context. No cognate antigen has been identified for it. No base quality information exists; no much larger clone differs at one position. Library preparation employed the immunoSEQ multiplex PCR assay. For the multiplex PCR, a mixture combining 60 forward primers for TCR Vbeta segments and 13 reverse primers for TCR Jbeta segments was used. A multiplex PCR assay on genomic DNA amplified the CDR3 region of rearranged TCR beta genes. The Illumina HiSeq System was used to sequence the amplified TCR beta libraries as 87-base-pair reads. In the original analysis: A later analysis tallied roughly 76 million unique TCR beta chains across the 666 repertoires, and approximately 11 million of those chains were shared by two or more donors. To remove PCR and sequencing errors, raw reads were error-corrected and collapsed into unique sequences using a nearest-neighbor algorithm that merged closely related sequences. CDR3 sequences were aligned to IMGT reference sequences to assign V, D and J gene segments. For a sequence to be retained, a match of at least six nucleotides to both a V gene segment and a J gene segment was required. Rearrangements were classified as productive when the CDR3 lacked stop codons and remained in frame with V and J, and all other rearrangements were classified as non-productive. CDR3 was defined according to IMGT convention as the region running from the second conserved V-encoded cysteine to the conserved J-encoded phenylalanine. In an earlier analysis of more than 550 of the donors, sequences lacking an unambiguous match to a single V gene segment were excluded. An earlier analysis of fewer than 750 of the donors called V segments functional above 56.7% productive rearrangements and segregating when the between-donor standard deviation exceeded 5%. A statistical classification framework was developed to diagnose cytomegalovirus status using the catalog of TCR beta chain sequences. V and J gene assignment, in a later analysis, came from comparing TCR nucleotide sequences with IMGT/GENE-DB human TR gene sequences. Using the TCRdist pipeline, a later analysis assigned CDR3 sequences along with most-parsimonious VDJ recombination scenarios. In a later analysis, each TCR beta chain was defined by its CDR3 amino acid sequence together with its V-gene family, and reads without a unique V-gene family were excluded. In a later analysis, 550 to 650 highly shared, low-generation-probability nucleotide sequences were removed to address suspected cross-contamination and a sequencing artifact. In a later analysis, a clonal expansion index for each public chain was calculated from normalized within-repertoire ranks of inferred template counts. Generation probabilities in a later analysis came from a VDJ recombination model fitted to out-of-frame rearrangements, and those results were checked against IGoR. Hypergeometric tests were used in a later analysis to score TCR-TCR, TCR-HLA and TCR-CMV co-occurrence, with a repertoire-size bias correction applied to the TCR pairs. In a later analysis, false discovery rates were estimated by permuting HLA or CMV assignments 20 times. A later analysis grouped co-occurring TCRs with DBSCAN, adding TCRdist sequence similarity when clustering within HLA-allele-positive subsets. For co-occurrence clustering, repertoires with fewer than 30,000 or more than 120,000 public chains were excluded, along with a handful of repertoires with anomalous nucleotide sharing. Not all clones reach the TCRdb copy of this immuneACCESS table, which keeps in-frame sequences only. Checked studies attribute under half of the gap to unresolved V genes and leave the rest unexplained. V, J and clone size reflect that table, while D and trimming were determined from the DNA. The table for this sample lists roughly 92,000 clones; roughly 79% of them were counted only once. Roughly 4% of the sample rests with the top ten.

The record originates from a study of cytomegalovirus exposure and HLA in healthy donors (dated by TCRdb to the late 2010s). For the wider study: An earlier analysis of under 600 of the donors reported 276 Gb of sequence data and roughly 100 million unique TCR beta sequences from some 180 million T cells. Roughly 290 gigabases of sequencing data and 75 million to 85 million unique TCR sequences made up an early release that covered 500 to 650 HLA-typed donors. Rather than drawing on any new phenotypic data, the later analysis identified candidate immune exposures from TCR beta sequences and the way those sequences occurred across donors. Across around 400 genotyped donors of the cohort, an average of approximately 240,000 unique TCR beta nucleotide sequences per donor were sequenced, and approximately 17% of those sequences were non-productive. A later analysis re-analyzed previously published TCR beta repertoires from roughly 600 donors and added high-resolution HLA genotyping to study TCR occurrence patterns. To predict cytomegalovirus infection status, the study combined high-throughput TCR immunosequencing, statistical association of individual TCRs with disease status, and machine learning. The genetic ancestry cluster associated with self-reported Caucasian donors included about 81% of the roughly 380 genotyped donors. The study aimed to test whether cataloging public T cell receptors could reveal signatures of past pathogen exposure. Roughly 5 DR-DQ haplotypes were handled as single units for association and clustering because linkage in the cohort was strong. Every discovery cohort repertoire had been produced on one sequencing platform. The number of typed donors differed by locus: about 620-640 for A, B, C, DRB1 and DQB1; about 520 for DQA1; approximately 600 for DPA1; and about 470 for DPB1. Besides the first cohort of 666 subjects, a separate validation cohort made up of 120 different subjects was used. Class I and class II HLA loci were covered by the typing at four-digit resolution. In an earlier analysis of roughly 540 of the donors, high-throughput TCR beta sequencing was used to judge whether each TCR beta V gene segment behaved as functional or pseudogenic. A later genetic analysis took genome-wide SNP genotypes for about three fifths of the 666 donors and used that subset as a discovery cohort. Alongside the repertoire data, information on donor age, sex, ethnicity and CMV serostatus was compiled. The study used immunosequencing to profile the T cell repertoires of several hundred subjects and linked those repertoires to cytomegalovirus serostatus. Broader findings and caveats from the paper: It was suggested by the authors that the approach could potentially be generalized to other disease states and immunological phenotypes. In a later genetic analysis, a missense DCLRE1C variant was associated with V-gene and J-gene trimming of TCR beta chains, and the association was replicated in an independent cohort. In a later genetic analysis, fewer N-insertions in productive TCRs were reported among donors in an Asian-associated ancestry cluster than the approximately 710-donor mean. Broadly in line with IMGT annotations, most TCR beta V segments showed up in productive rearrangements about 90% or about 30% of the time in an earlier analysis of 450 to 600 of the donors. Because HLA typing was missing for some donors at each locus, association tests included only the typed subset. The only immune exposure information available for the cohort was CMV serostatus. Linkage disequilibrium might explain the correlated functional status among segregating V segments, but an unknown experimental factor could not be excluded. In a later analysis, HLA-associated TCR beta chains were found to be more clonally expanded and to have lower generation probabilities than equally common non-associated chains. According to a later analysis, TCR association rates differed among HLA loci, with DRB1 alleles showing the most associated TCRs and HLA-C alleles showing the fewest. Strong co-occurrence of HLA alleles, especially DR and DQ, made assigning TCR associations to individual alleles difficult. A few of the identified cytomegalovirus-associated TCR beta chains were confirmed in vitro to be specific for cytomegalovirus antigens. According to a later analysis, parvovirus B19, influenza, CMV and Epstein-Barr virus appeared linked to several top co-occurrence clusters. A total of around 150 TCR beta chains were listed by the study as associated with cytomegalovirus. Sequencing depth was assumed to be roughly uniform across donors in the presence/absence analyses, though that assumption may not hold. In a later analysis, most CMV-associated TCR beta chains were found to appear HLA-restricted, with HLA associations seemingly driven largely by CMV exposure. Specific HLA alleles were associated with some 15,000 TCR beta sequences at a false discovery rate of 0.05 in a later analysis. While some public TCRs were present in many individuals, most TCR sequences turned up only very rarely across donors. A cluster of highly shared sequence variants was judged likely to represent a technical artifact of the sequencing pipeline. In this cohort, only TCR beta chains were sequenced, and detectable features were limited by the absence of alpha or paired-chain data. In both the original and validation cohorts, the classifier was reported to diagnose cytomegalovirus status with high specificity and sensitivity. The earlier analysis of 587 of the donors excluded 15 to 20 rarely observed V segments, including chromosome 9 orphons, because counts were too low. A further reported finding was that TCR beta sequences accurately predicted the HLA-A and HLA-B alleles for most subjects in the first cohort.

The cohort was made up of roughly 670 healthy bone marrow donors. Cohort members were all nominally healthy when sampled, although unrecorded immune exposures were likely present. The donor was CMV seropositive and was included in the group of 250 to 350 seropositive cohort members. A peripheral blood sample was provided by each donor, and peripheral blood mononuclear cells were used for TCR beta sequencing. Genomic DNA was extracted from the blood cell samples with the Qiagen DNeasy Blood Extraction Kit. The clonotype was recovered from a woman in her 70s in good health and CMV-seropositive. The sequenced sample was PBMCs.

The CDR3 reads as follows: CASNPRDRGSEQYF. The DNA sequence follows: TGTGCCAGCAACCCCCGGGACAGGGGATCCGAGCAGTACTTC. Recombination joined TRBV9 with TRBJ2-7; TRBD1 lines up with 10 middle nucleotides. V and J are trimmed by 6 bases and 6 bases, and the gene matches miss 9 bases of the junction. The cysteine opens and the phenylalanine closes a CDR3 of 14 amino acids. Of all the DNA, just the CDR3 is kept, 42 bases in frame from base 1. Via the germline V gene, CDR1 is SGDLS and CDR2 YYNGEE.